This T cell receptor beta chain was sequenced for a study of T cell responses to AZD1222 COVID-19 vaccine. Whole-study findings and limits: Sampling that yielded the repertoires occurred only after the peak T cell response.

Only in-frame clones appear in the TCRdb table, and some are missing; sequencing was by immunoSEQ multiplex PCR. The sample shows some 100,000 clones, approximately 91% of them seen only once. This CDR3 contains 14 residues. V lost 8 bases and J lost 0, with 8 bases in between. CDR1 is LGHDT, CDR2 YNNKEL, per germline (reference sequence). The count of this clone is one. Antigen: not known. V is TRBV3-1 (or the pseudogene TRBV3-2) and J is TRBJ2-6; tentatively, D is TRBD2 (5 bases). Specimen: peripheral blood, collected on day 0 of AZD1222 vaccination. The TCR originated in an adult in good health. The CDR3 nucleotides are TGTGCCAGCCGTACTAGCTCTGGGGCCAACGTCCTGACTTTC. Its protein product is CASRTSSGANVLTF.